Following are 10 T cell receptor beta chains from one sample sequenced in a study of immune characterization of retroperitoneal liposarcoma. TCRdb ran MiXCR on the PCR reads and lists one entry per CDR3 protein. The repertoire holds around 5,000 distinct CDR3 sequences, with more than 25% as singletons. Sequencing used tumor tissue. The receptors were sampled from a female donor with retroperitoneal liposarcoma.

The chain employs TRBV4-3 and TRBJ1-2; 7 nucleotides line up with TRBD1. V was pared by 0 bases and J by 3 bases, with 4 bases of the junction left unmatched. The CDR3 extends over 15 amino acids. The germline gives CDR1 LGHNA, CDR2 YSLEER. The CDR3 nucleotides are TGCGCCAGCAGCCAAGACGCGACAGGGCACTATGGCTACACCTTC. This translates into CASSQDATGHYGYTF.

There are a few counts of this clonotype. The chain uses TRBV7-2 and TRBJ2-5; D call uncertain. From germline, CDR1 is SGHTA and CDR2 FQGNSA. Trimming left V 4 bases short and J 11 bases short, with 23 bases between. The CDR3 sequence is 15 residues long. The CDR3 DNA reads TGTGCCAGCAGCTCCGTAAGAGACCAAGGGAATGAGCAGTACTTC. Its protein is CASSSVRDQGNEQYF.

This clonotype was seen only a few times. This chain uses TRBV6-1 with TRBJ2-5; D gene ambiguous. Germline assignment: CDR1 MNHNS and CDR2 SASEGT. Trimming took off 7 bases at V and 5 bases at J, with 14 bases between the two ends. The length of the CDR3 is 13 residues. DNA of the CDR3: TGTGCCAGCAAAGTGGGTAGCAGCGAGACCCAGTACTTC. This encodes CASKVGSSETQYF.

CDR3 sequence (DNA): TGTGCCAGCAGTTACGACAGGGCCACCGGGGAGCTGTTTTTT. It encodes CASSYDRATGELFF. V and J are TRBV6-8 and TRBJ2-2, with 7 bases lining up with TRBD1. This CDR3 comprises 14 residues. CDR1 MNHGY and CDR2 SAAAGT come from the germline V gene. The junction had 1 base not matched to a gene; V was cut back by 2 bases and J by 4 bases.

This clonotype occurred a few times. This chain joins TRBV7-2 and TRBJ1-6, with a possible D match to TRBD1 (5 bases). Trimming removed 5 bases from V and 6 bases from J, with 11 bases in between. CDR3 length: 14 residues. Germline V gives CDR1 SGHTA, CDR2 FQGNSA. The CDR3 bases are TGTGCCAGCAGCCCGGGACTGATTAATTCACCCCTCCACTTT. Its translation is CASSPGLINSPLHF.

This chain connects TRBV25-1 to TRBJ2-7; D is possibly TRBD2 (5 bases). The CDR3 runs to 16 residues. Germline loops: CDR1 MGHDK, CDR2 SYGVNS. The germline V and J ends were trimmed by 7 bases and 6 bases, with 25 bases remaining between them. The CDR3 is CASKFADSPLLGEQYF. CDR3 nucleotides: TGTGCCAGCAAATTCGCGGACTCCCCGTTGCTCGGCGAGCAGTACTTC.

The CDR3 coding sequence is TGTGCCAGCAGCGAAGCATGGCTAGCACAAAGAGATACGCAGTATTTT. Its translation is CASSEAWLAQRDTQYF. The chain carries TRBV7-2 and TRBJ2-3; D possibly corresponds to TRBD2 (5 bases). The CDR3 is 16 amino acids. Looked up from germline, CDR1 is SGHTA and CDR2 is FQGNSA. V was clipped by 5 bases and J by 5 bases, with 20 bases between them.

The CDR3 coding sequence is TGCGCCAGCAGCCAAGTATTAGGTGGGGGGAAGGGGGAGCTGTTTTTT. Its protein product is CASSQVLGGGKGELFF. The V call is TRBV4-1, the J call TRBJ2-2; a weak D match, TRBD2 (6 bases). Germline V gene data show CDR1 as MGHRA and CDR2 as YSYEKL. The CDR3 has 16 amino acids. V was trimmed by 1 base and J by 8 bases, leaving 17 bases between them.

This clonotype came up a few times. The chain links TRBV6-1 to TRBJ2-1; tentative D call: TRBD2 (6 bases). Between the trimmed V and J ends, which lost 7 bases and 10 bases, there was a span of 20 bases. Germline CDR1 and CDR2: MNHNS and SASEGT. The CDR3 has 14 amino acids. CDR3 nucleotides: TGTGCCAGCACTCCAGTCCGGGAGACTCTCGAGCAGTTCTTC. Translation gives CASTPVRETLEQFF.

The V and J genes are TRBV7-8 and TRBJ2-1; D is possibly TRBD1 or TRBD2 (5 bases each). The better agreement between TRBJ2-7 and the DNA end casts doubt on the J call. The CDR3 sequence is 14 residues long. Germline-derived CDR1 and CDR2 are SGHVS and FQNEAQ. The CDR3 coding sequence is TGTGCCAGCCGTGGGACCGAGAGCTCCTACGAGCAGTACTTC. The encoded protein is CASRGTESSYEQYF.